This T cell receptor (beta chain) was captured in a study of CD8+CD57+ T cells in acquired aplastic anemia. Study-wide background: Isolated CD4+ and CD8+ cells, once sorted, yielded DNA averaging about 3.1 ug.

In patients chosen for sequencing, flow cytometry had shown CD8+CD57+ cell expansion. Study results and limitations: Patients showed no significant difference from controls in CD8+ Simpson's diversity. Patients and controls turned out to have around 29 CD8+ CDR3 sequences in common.

CDR3 and TCR beta VDJ profiling relied on a genomic DNA template. From the reads, TCRdb called clonotypes with MiXCR, one entry per CDR3 protein. The data show about 150,000 distinct CDR3 sequences, roughly 54% seen once. This clonotype was observed at least ten times. Its antigen is not identified. The receptor was derived from a human donor with aplastic anemia. Sequenced sample: sorted CD4+, CD8+, or CD8+CD57+ T cells (not recorded which) from PBMCs.

CDR3 in amino acids: CASSFWGINTEAFF. In DNA, the CDR3 is TGTGCCAGCAGCTTCTGGGGAATAAACACTGAAGCTTTCTTT. J is TRBJ1-1 and V is TRBV5-6; D remains unclear. CDR1 and CDR2 (germline): SGHDT, YYEEEE. The CDR3 covers 14 residues. The V end was cut by 2 bases, the J end by 2 bases, with 10 bases between.